Below, 5 T cell receptor beta chains from the same sample are listed, as sequenced in a study of CD8 T cells in Susac syndrome. Reverse transcription used 0.5 to 1 ug RNA and random hexamers. TCRdb called the immunoSEQ multiplex PCR reads again in MiXCR, with one record for every CDR3 protein. The profile shows around 280,000 distinct CDR3 sequences, 80% to 90% of them singletons. Sequenced: CD8+ T cells from PBMCs. The receptor set was obtained from a human donor with multiple sclerosis.

Worth noting for this clonotype: A junction boundary mismatches the germline segment, possibly from a read error. The J gene is TRBJ2-1, the V gene TRBV7-3; D call uncertain. Per the germline V gene, CDR1 is SGHTA and CDR2 is FQGTGA. The CDR3 extends over 10 amino acids. CDR3 nucleotide sequence: TGTGCCAGCATTGCGCTAGGCCGAGGCTTC. It specifies CASIALGRGF.

This clonotype has a handful of counts. The J gene is TRBJ1-1, the V gene TRBV9; D ambiguous. Germline CDR1 SGDLS, CDR2 YYNGEE. CDR3 size: 13 residues. The germline V and J ends were trimmed by 0 bases and 3 bases, with 6 bases remaining between them. In nucleotides, the CDR3 is TGTGCCAGCAGCGTAGGTGGGTACACTGAAGCTTTCTTT. Its protein is CASSVGGYTEAFF.

The J gene is TRBJ2-7, the V gene TRBV10-3; 7 nucleotides agree with TRBD2. The CDR3 covers 13 residues. Trimming removed 6 bases from V and 6 bases from J; junction bases left unmatched: 8. Germline CDR1 and CDR2: ENHRY and SYGVKD. The CDR3 DNA sequence: TGTGCCATCAGCCCCGGGACTATAGGCGAGCAGTACTTC. Its translation: CAISPGTIGEQYF.

The V and J genes are TRBV27 and TRBJ2-2, with D uncertain. The CDR3 runs to 13 residues. Trimming removed 0 bases from V and 4 bases from J, with 3 bases in between. Per the germline V gene, CDR1 is MNHEY and CDR2 is SMNVEV (reference sequence). In nucleotides, the CDR3 is TGTGCCAGCAGTTTATCTTTCACCGGGGAGCTGTTTTTT. This gives the protein CASSLSFTGELFF.

The CDR3 loop reads CASSFVSTDTQYF. The CDR3, as DNA: TGTGCCAGCAGCTTTGTCAGCACAGATACGCAGTATTTT. The V call is TRBV7-9, the J call TRBJ2-3; no clear D. Germline values: CDR1 SEHNR, CDR2 FQNEAQ (reference sequence). V lost 3 bases and J 0 bases, leaving 4 bases between the germline ends. This CDR3 has 13 amino acids.